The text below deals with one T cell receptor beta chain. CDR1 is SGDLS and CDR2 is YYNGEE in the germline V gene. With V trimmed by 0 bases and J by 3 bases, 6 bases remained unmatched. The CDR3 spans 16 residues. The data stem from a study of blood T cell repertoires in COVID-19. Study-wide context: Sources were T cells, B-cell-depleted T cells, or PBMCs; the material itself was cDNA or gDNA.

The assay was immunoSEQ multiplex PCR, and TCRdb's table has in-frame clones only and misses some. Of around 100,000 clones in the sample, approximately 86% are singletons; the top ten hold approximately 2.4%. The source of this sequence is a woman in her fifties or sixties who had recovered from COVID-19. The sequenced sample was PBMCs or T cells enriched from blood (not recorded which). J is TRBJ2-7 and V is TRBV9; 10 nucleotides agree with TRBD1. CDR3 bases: TGTGCCAGCAGCGTAGCCCCAGGGACAGGGGTCTACGAGCAGTACTTC. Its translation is CASSVAPGTGVYEQYF.